The clone carrying this TCR beta chain turned up a few times. CDR3 and TCR beta VDJ profiling relied on a genomic DNA template. A single record per CDR3 protein comes from TCRdb applying MiXCR to the reads. Of about 470,000 distinct CDR3 sequences detected, around 30% appear once; the ten largest clones hold nearly 0.85%. The sample belongs to a study of CD8+CD57+ T cells in acquired aplastic anemia. Study-level information: 3.2 ug was the average amount of DNA from sorted CD4+ and CD8+ cells.

Those patients picked for sequencing had displayed CD8+CD57+ cell expansion on flow cytometry. Germline V gene sequence: CDR1 SGHRS, CDR2 YFSETQ. The CDR3 contains 15 residues. Unmatched junction bases numbered 9, after V lost 2 bases and J lost 7 bases. The sample consisted of sorted CD4+, CD8+, or CD8+CD57+ T cells (not recorded which) from PBMCs. The receptor comes from a human donor with aplastic anemia. The chain couples TRBV5-1 to TRBJ1-5, with 7 nucleotides matching TRBD1. This CDR3 is CASSFSTGDGQPQHF. The CDR3, as DNA: TGCGCCAGCAGCTTTTCAACAGGGGACGGACAGCCCCAGCATTTT.